The 3 T cell receptor beta chains below come from one sample, sequenced in a study of T-cell reconstitution after alpha-beta-depleted transplantation in children listed by TCRdb under 2016. The library was produced with PCR. For sequencing, an Illumina HiSeq 2500 was employed. TCR library preparation used molecular barcoding, with unique molecular identifiers applied to normalize quantification of the TCRbeta repertoire. Clones were called with MiXCR by TCRdb after fastp trimmed the public reads at Q25, and only in-frame beta chains were retained. CDR3 protein sequences are deduplicated, and each keeps its most common genes and DNA. Here the sample has approximately 340,000 distinct CDR3 sequences; 9% to 12% occur a single time. The ten top clones hold 2% to 3% of the sample. This specimen consisted of PBMCs from the stem cell graft donor, obtained from the stem cell graft. Receptors originate from a human donor who donated a stem cell graft to a child with acute lymphoblastic leukemia.

The chain uses TRBV4-3 and TRBJ2-1; the D gene is possibly TRBD2 (6 bases). This CDR3 spans 15 amino acids. The germline V gene encodes CDR1 LGHNA and CDR2 YSLEER. V shed 1 base and J shed 8 bases, with 15 bases lying between them. DNA of the CDR3: TGCGCCAGCAGCCAAGGTTTTCCCGGGGAGGATGAGCAGTTCTTC. Encoded protein: CASSQGFPGEDEQFF.

This chain joins TRBV10-3 and TRBJ2-1; 10 bases match TRBD1. The CDR3 runs to 15 residues. Germline-derived CDR1 and CDR2 are ENHRY and SYGVKD. Germline trimming cut 4 bases from V and 9 bases from J; bases unmatched to any gene: 9. The CDR3 sequence: CAISGTGTGVSEQFF. Here the CDR3 DNA reads TGTGCCATCAGTGGAACCGGGACAGGGGTCAGTGAGCAGTTCTTC.

This clonotype was counted a few times. The V gene is TRBV27, the J gene TRBJ2-7; 10 bases are shared with TRBD1. This CDR3 contains 15 residues. Germline V CDR1 and CDR2: MNHEY, SMNVEV (reference sequence). After removal of 4 bases from V and 2 bases from J, the junction contained 5 bases not matched to a gene. CDR3 region: CASSSGQGQPYEQYF. The CDR3 DNA reads as TGTGCCAGCAGTTCGGGACAGGGGCAACCCTACGAGCAGTACTTC.